The sequence of this T cell receptor (beta chain) was determined in a study of shared clonotypes between healthy human individuals. The data were produced by immunoSEQ multiplex PCR, yet TCRdb's version contains in-frame clones alone and is incomplete. This sample has approximately 400,000 clones, with about 96% found just once. The V gene lost 3 bases and the J gene lost 0 bases, with 9 bases spanning the gap. The CDR3 totals 15 residues. Germline V gene sequence: CDR1 MDHEN, CDR2 SYDVKM. The sequenced material came from memory CD8+ T cells sorted from blood. The subset denotes: CD45RO+ cells pooled with CCR7-negative TemRA cells. The chain carries TRBV28 and TRBJ2-4; tentatively, D is TRBD1 (5 bases). This clonotype originated in a man aged 30 to 45 in good health. This chain's CDR3 is CASSFVGLAKNIQYF. The DNA for the CDR3 is TGTGCCAGCAGTTTTGTGGGGCTAGCCAAAAACATTCAGTACTTC.